The table lists the clone carrying this T cell receptor (beta chain) with a count of one. Its antigen is not known. From germline, CDR1 is SGHTA and CDR2 FQGNSA. The CDR3 extends over 14 amino acids. The germline V and J ends were trimmed by 1 base and 1 base, with 7 bases remaining between them. This entry comes from a study of OX40 agonist ivuxolimab in advanced cancers. Study-level findings and limits: More expanded clones were found, on average, in CD8+ than in CD4+ T cells.

Using immunoSEQ multiplex PCR, the repertoire was profiled, and TCRdb retains in-frame clones only, with some absent. This table holds approximately 80,000 clones, around 85% found once. The J gene is TRBJ1-1, the V gene TRBV7-2; D is ambiguous. This specimen consisted of CD4+ or CD8+ T cells sorted from blood, obtained in a trial of the OX40 agonist ivuxolimab. This receptor was obtained from an adult with an advanced solid tumor such as melanoma, head and neck, liver or kidney cancer. The CDR3 loop reads CASSLERTNTEAFF. The CDR3 coding sequence is TGTGCCAGCAGCTTAGAGAGGACGAACACTGAAGCTTTCTTT.